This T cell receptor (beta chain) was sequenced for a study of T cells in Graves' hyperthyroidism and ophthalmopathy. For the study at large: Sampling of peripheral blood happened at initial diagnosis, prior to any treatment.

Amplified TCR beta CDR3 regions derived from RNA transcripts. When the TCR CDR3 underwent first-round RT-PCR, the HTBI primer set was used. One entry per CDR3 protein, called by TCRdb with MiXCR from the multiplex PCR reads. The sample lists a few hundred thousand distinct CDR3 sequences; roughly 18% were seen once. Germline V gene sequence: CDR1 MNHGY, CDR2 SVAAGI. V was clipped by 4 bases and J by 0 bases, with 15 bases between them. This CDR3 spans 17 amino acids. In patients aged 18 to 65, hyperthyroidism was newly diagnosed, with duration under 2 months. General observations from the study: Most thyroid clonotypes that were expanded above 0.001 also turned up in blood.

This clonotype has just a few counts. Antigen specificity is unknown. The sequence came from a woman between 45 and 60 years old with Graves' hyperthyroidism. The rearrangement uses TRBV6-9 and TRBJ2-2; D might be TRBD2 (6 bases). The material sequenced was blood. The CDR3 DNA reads TGTGCCAGCAGTTCCCCCGCGGGGATCTCGAACACCGGGGAGCTGTTTTTT. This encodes CASSSPAGISNTGELFF.